This T cell receptor beta chain emerged from a study of OX40 agonist ivuxolimab in advanced cancers. The protocol was immunoSEQ multiplex PCR, while the TCRdb copy is restricted to in-frame clones and leaves out a portion. The data contain fewer than 130,000 clones, 89% of them singletons. The CDR3 extends over 13 amino acids. V lost 2 bases to trimming and J lost 6 bases, with 10 bases between them. CDR1 and CDR2 (germline): MNHEY, SMNVEV (reference sequence). This TCR came from an adult with an advanced solid tumor such as melanoma, head and neck, liver or kidney cancer. The material sequenced was CD4+ or CD8+ T cells sorted from blood, taken in a trial of the OX40 agonist ivuxolimab. The rearrangement joins TRBV27 to TRBJ1-2, with a possible D match to TRBD1 (5 bases). CDR3 DNA sequence: TGTGCCAGCAGTTTAAGAGGGGCAGATGGCTACACCTTC. Translating it yields CASSLRGADGYTF.